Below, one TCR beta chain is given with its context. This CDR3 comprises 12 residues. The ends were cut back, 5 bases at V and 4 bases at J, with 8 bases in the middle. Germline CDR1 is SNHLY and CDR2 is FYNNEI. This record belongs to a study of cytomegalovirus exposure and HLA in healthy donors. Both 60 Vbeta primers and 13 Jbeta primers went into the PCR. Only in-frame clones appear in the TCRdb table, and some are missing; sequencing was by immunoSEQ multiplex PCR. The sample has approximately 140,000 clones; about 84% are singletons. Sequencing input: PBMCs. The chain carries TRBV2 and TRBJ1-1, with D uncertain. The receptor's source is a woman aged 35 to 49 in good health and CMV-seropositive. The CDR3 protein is CASSFTSTEAFF. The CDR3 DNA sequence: TGTGCCAGCAGTTTCACTTCCACTGAAGCTTTCTTT. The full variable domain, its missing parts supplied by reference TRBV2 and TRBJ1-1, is EPEVTQTPSHQVTQMGQEVILRCVPISNHLYFYWYRQILGQKVEFLVSFYNNEISEKSEIFDDQFSVERPDGSNFTLKIRSTKLEDSAMYFCASSFTSTEAFFGQGTRLTVV.